A single sample is the source of the 20 T cell receptor beta chains below, sequenced in a study of cytomegalovirus exposure and HLA in healthy donors. Primers for the PCR totalled 60 Vbeta and 13 Jbeta. Libraries were prepared by immunoSEQ multiplex PCR; TCRdb keeps only in-frame clonotypes and omits some of them. Among about 94,000 clones, 79% were seen once, and the ten largest hold about 4%. Input material: PBMCs. These receptors were taken from a middle-aged woman in good health and CMV-seronegative.

CDR3 coding DNA: TGCGCCAGCAGCCGGACTCAAGAGACCCAGTACTTC. The encoded protein is CASSRTQETQYF. The chain recombines TRBV5-1 with TRBJ2-5; D possibly corresponds to TRBD2 (5 bases). Trimming cost V 4 bases and J 2 bases, with 6 bases left between them. CDR3 length equals 12 residues. Germline-derived CDR1 and CDR2 are SGHRS and YFSETQ.

Comments on this clone: One junction end disagrees with the germline gene, perhaps due to a read error. The chain employs TRBV7-7 and TRBJ1-3; D gene unclear. The CDR3 is made up of 17 amino acids. The V gene's germline CDR1 is SSHAT and CDR2 FNYEAQ (reference sequence). CDR3 coding DNA: TGTGCTAGCAGCCTCATCCCCCGCAGTTCCCTTGGAAACACCATATATTTT. Translation: CASSLIPRSSLGNTIYF.

The chain recombines TRBV9 with TRBJ2-3; possibly TRBD1 for D (5 bases). From germline, CDR1 is SGDLS and CDR2 YYNGEE. The CDR3 is 15 residues long. Trimming removed 5 bases from V and 1 base from J, with 14 bases in between. The CDR3 loop is CASSFQGYGTDTQYF. The CDR3, as DNA: TGTGCCAGCAGTTTTCAGGGTTATGGCACAGATACGCAGTATTTT.

J is TRBJ2-7 and V is TRBV7-2, with D perhaps matching TRBD2 (5 bases). CDR3 length: 16 residues. Germline V gene lookup returns CDR1 SGHTA and CDR2 FQGNSA. V gave up 0 bases and J gave up 0 bases, with 12 bases separating them. The CDR3 sequence: CASSLAEAGSSYEQYF. The CDR3 DNA reads TGTGCCAGCAGCTTAGCGGAGGCGGGTAGCTCCTACGAGCAGTACTTC.

The rearrangement links TRBV6-6 to TRBJ2-1; a possible D gene is TRBD2 (6 bases). CDR3 length: 15 amino acids. Germline CDR1 and CDR2: MNHNY and SVGAGI (reference sequence). Trimming took 1 base from V and 0 from J, leaving 7 bases between them. The CDR3 region is CASSYFSGSYNEQFF. The CDR3 DNA is TGTGCCAGCAGTTACTTTAGCGGCTCCTACAATGAGCAGTTCTTC.

The rearrangement uses TRBV28 and TRBJ2-1; 9 bases agree with TRBD1. Germline CDR1 reads MDHEN; CDR2 reads SYDVKM. V was pared by 3 bases and J by 5 bases, with 2 bases of the junction left unmatched. The CDR3 extends over 14 amino acids. CDR3 in amino acids: CASSLWTGDNEQFF. DNA of the CDR3: TGTGCCAGCAGTTTGTGGACAGGGGACAATGAGCAGTTCTTC.

Turning to this clone: Compared with germline, one end of the junction differs, possibly owing to a read error. The rearrangement links TRBV2 to TRBJ1-2; D is ambiguous. The CDR3 covers 13 residues. Germline V lookup: CDR1 SNHLY, CDR2 FYNNEI. CDR3 residues: CASSEAANYGYPF. The CDR3 nucleotides read TGTGCCAGCAGTGAAGCGGCGAACTATGGCTACCCCTTC.

CDR3 protein: CASATGTGEYNEQFF. In nucleotides, the CDR3 is TGTGCCAGCGCTACCGGGACAGGGGAATACAATGAGCAGTTCTTC. The chain uses TRBV6-4 and TRBJ2-1; 10 bases map to TRBD1. V was clipped by 8 bases and J by 4 bases; unmatched bases: 8. This CDR3 comprises 15 residues. Germline values: CDR1 MRHNA, CDR2 SNTAGT.

The V gene is TRBV5-6, the J gene TRBJ1-2; D is undetermined. The ends were cut back, 0 bases at V and 1 base at J, with 13 bases in the middle. Germline V gene sequence: CDR1 SGHDT, CDR2 YYEEEE. There are 16 residues in the CDR3. Here the CDR3 reads CASSLVQSTINYGYTF. The DNA of the CDR3 is TGTGCCAGCAGCTTGGTTCAGTCAACCATTAACTATGGCTACACCTTC. Together with reference TRBV5-6 and TRBJ1-2, the CDR3 gives the full variable domain: DAGVTQSPTHLIKTRGQQVTLRCSPKSGHDTVSWYQQALGQGPQFIFQYYEEEERQRGNFPDRFSGHQFPNYSSELNVNALLLGDSALYLCASSLVQSTINYGYTFGSGTRLTVV.

The chain has TRBV5-1 and TRBJ2-1, with TRBD1 matching 7 bases. V gave up 4 bases and J gave up 0 bases; unmatched junction bases: 4. Germline V gene sequence: CDR1 SGHRS, CDR2 YFSETQ. This CDR3 is built from 15 residues. The DNA of the CDR3 is TGCGCCAGCAGCCTGACAGGGAACTCCTACAATGAGCAGTTCTTC. This codes for CASSLTGNSYNEQFF. The variable domain in full, with the rest retrieved from reference TRBV5-1 and TRBJ2-1, is KAGVTQTPRYLIKTRGQQVTLSCSPISGHRSVSWYQQTPGQGLQFLFEYFSETQRNKGNFPGRFSGRQFSNSRSEMNVSTLELGDSALYLCASSLTGNSYNEQFFGPGTRLTVL.

The rearrangement joins TRBV5-6 to TRBJ2-1, with D possibly being TRBD2 (5 bases). CDR3 size: 14 residues. CDR1 and CDR2 (germline): SGHDT, YYEEEE. V gave up 0 bases and J gave up 9 bases, with 13 bases separating them. Here the CDR3 reads CASSLGAAGSEQFF. As DNA, the CDR3 is TGTGCCAGCAGCTTGGGTGCGGCGGGTTCTGAGCAGTTCTTC.

The chain uses TRBV2 and TRBJ1-1, with TRBD1 as a possible D gene (6 bases). The V and J ends lost 6 bases and 5 bases respectively, with 19 bases between them. The CDR3 is 15 residues long. Germline CDR1 SNHLY, CDR2 FYNNEI. CDR3 protein: CASSRGSGVGTEAFF. CDR3 bases: TGTGCCAGCAGCAGAGGTTCAGGGGTTGGAACTGAAGCTTTCTTT.

The chain is built from TRBV4-3 and TRBJ1-2; D not certain. With 1 base removed from V and 5 bases from J, the gap between germline ends came to 8 bases. The germline CDR1 and CDR2 sequences are LGHNA and YSLEER. CDR3 length: 13 residues. The CDR3 nucleotides are TGCGCCAGCAGCCAAGTTGGAGTGTATGGCTACACCTTC. Protein product: CASSQVGVYGYTF.

This chain joins TRBV30 and TRBJ1-5; 7 bases fit TRBD1. The CDR3 is 16 amino acids. Looked up from germline, CDR1 is GTSNPN and CDR2 is SVGIG (reference sequence). Losses at the gene ends were 3 bases for V and 5 bases for J; bases not matched to a gene: 13. The CDR3 is CAWSLTGRARDQPQHF. The DNA for the CDR3 is TGTGCCTGGAGCCTGACAGGGCGGGCTCGTGATCAGCCCCAGCATTTT. Together with reference TRBV30 and TRBJ1-5, the CDR3 gives the full variable domain: SQTIHQWPATLVQPVGSPLSLECTVEGTSNPNLYWYRQAAGRGLQLLFYSVGIGQISSEVPQNLSASRPQDRQFILSSKKLLLSDSGFYLCAWSLTGRARDQPQHFGDGTRLSIL.

The chain combines TRBV19 with TRBJ1-5; TRBD1 matches 9 bases. V lost 1 base, J lost 1 base, and 8 bases stayed unmatched. This CDR3 is 18 amino acids long. Germline V lookup: CDR1 LNHDA, CDR2 SQIVND (reference sequence). The CDR3 DNA follows: TGTGCCAGTAGTATAGTGAGCGCTGGACAGGGGAGCAATCAGCCCCAGCATTTT. Translation: CASSIVSAGQGSNQPQHF.

This chain joins TRBV13 and TRBJ1-6; no definite D call. Germline CDR1 reads PRHDT; CDR2 reads FYEKMQ (reference sequence). V was shortened by 0 bases and J by 18 bases, with 15 bases between the two germline ends. This CDR3 comprises 13 residues. The CDR3 protein is CASSLGPGDKSHF. As DNA, the CDR3 is TGTGCCAGCAGCTTAGGCCCCGGCGACAAGTCCCACTTT.

This chain connects TRBV7-9 to TRBJ2-3, with 9 bases aligning to TRBD2. V shed 3 bases and J 4 bases; nucleotides not matched to a gene: 5. Germline loops: CDR1 SEHNR, CDR2 FQNEAQ (reference sequence). This CDR3 contains 15 residues. The CDR3 loop reads CASSLRGGDPDTQYF. CDR3 in DNA: TGTGCCAGCAGCTTGCGGGGGGGCGACCCAGATACGCAGTATTTT.

The chain employs TRBV15 and TRBJ2-1; no firm D call. V lost 1 base and J 8 bases, leaving 9 bases between the germline ends. The CDR3 is made up of 13 amino acids. Germline CDR1 reads LNHNV; CDR2 reads YYDKDF (reference sequence). The CDR3 DNA reads TGTGCCACCAGCAGAGTTTTGGGCCATGAGCAGTTCTTC. Residues: CATSRVLGHEQFF. The whole variable domain, filled in from reference TRBV15 and TRBJ2-1, reads DAMVIQNPRYQVTQFGKPVTLSCSQTLNHNVMYWYQQKSSQAPKLLFHYYDKDFNNEADTPDNFQSRRPNTSFCFLDIRSPGLGDTAMYLCATSRVLGHEQFFGPGTRLTVL.

This chain uses TRBV30 with TRBJ1-2; the D gene is possibly TRBD1 (6 bases). V lost 1 base to trimming and J lost 8 bases, with 11 bases between them. Germline loops: CDR1 GTSNPN, CDR2 SVGIG (reference sequence). The CDR3 totals 12 residues. CDR3 DNA: TGTGCCTGGAGTGCAGGGGCGAGCGGCTACACCTTC. Translated: CAWSAGASGYTF.

Notes on this clone: One end of the junction does not line up with germline, which may come from a read error. V is TRBV10-1 and J is TRBJ1-1; 7 positions match TRBD1. The germline gives CDR1 WNHNN, CDR2 SYGVQD (reference sequence). The CDR3 length is 15 residues. The CDR3 region has the DNA TGCGCCAGCAGTGGAATAGTGACAGGGAACGCTGAAGCTTTCTTT. Its translation is CASSGIVTGNAEAFF.